The next 25 T cell receptor beta chains were all read from a single sample in a study of cytomegalovirus exposure and HLA in healthy donors. This PCR relied on a set of 60 Vbeta primers and 13 Jbeta primers. Sequencing was performed with immunoSEQ multiplex PCR; in TCRdb, only in-frame clones are kept and a portion is missing. The sample has about 130,000 clones; roughly 85% are singletons. The sequenced material came from PBMCs. All receptors derive from a man aged 35-49 years in good health and CMV-seropositive.

CDR3 sequence reads: CASSLMASGRGEQYF. The CDR3 DNA is TGCGCCAGCAGCTTGATGGCTAGCGGGAGAGGCGAGCAGTACTTC. The V and J genes are TRBV5-1 and TRBJ2-7, with 10 nucleotides matching TRBD2. The ends lost 1 base at V and 6 bases at J; junction bases unmatched: 7. Germline CDR1 is SGHRS and CDR2 is YFSETQ. The CDR3 spans 15 residues.

This chain connects TRBV18 to TRBJ1-1; TRBD1 aligns across 9 bases. Germline V gives CDR1 KGHSH, CDR2 LQKENI. The CDR3 covers 14 residues. V dropped 5 bases and J dropped 3; count of bases not matched to a gene: 4. CDR3 sequence: CASSSGQGDTEAFF. CDR3 DNA sequence: TGTGCCAGCTCATCGGGACAGGGCGACACTGAAGCTTTCTTT.

The V and J genes are TRBV5-1 and TRBJ2-5; the D gene is possibly TRBD2 (5 bases). V was trimmed by 2 bases and J by 3 bases, leaving 8 bases between them. Germline V lookup: CDR1 SGHRS, CDR2 YFSETQ. The CDR3 runs to 13 residues. The CDR3 reads CASSFSAEETQYF. The CDR3, as DNA: TGCGCCAGCAGCTTTAGCGCTGAAGAGACCCAGTACTTC.

The rearrangement uses TRBV7-2 and TRBJ1-2, with TRBD1 matching 8 bases. The CDR3 sequence is 13 residues long. The V gene end was trimmed by 2 bases and the J gene end by 14 bases; junction bases not matched to a gene: 10. Looked up from germline, CDR1 is SGHTA and CDR2 is FQGNSA. The CDR3 region has the DNA TGTGCCAGCAGCTTATACAATCGACAGGGGAGGACCTTC. This encodes CASSLYNRQGRTF.

The chain has TRBV5-1 and TRBJ1-1, with D tentatively TRBD1 (5 bases). The CDR3 loop spans 16 amino acids. V lost 3 bases, J lost 1 base, and 16 bases lay in between. Per germline, CDR1 SGHRS and CDR2 YFSETQ. In DNA, the CDR3 is TGCGCCAGCAGCTGGCCCCCCGCGGGGCCGAACACTGAAGCTTTCTTT. Its translation: CASSWPPAGPNTEAFF.

This sequence joins TRBV14 and TRBJ2-7; 11 bases fit TRBD2. Looked up from germline, CDR1 is SGHDN and CDR2 is FVKESK. This CDR3 has 15 residues. The ends lost 4 bases at V and 9 bases at J; junction bases unmatched: 11. The CDR3 loop reads CASSLPSGRSQRQYF. CDR3 bases: TGTGCCAGCAGCCTCCCTAGCGGGAGGTCCCAACGGCAGTACTTC.

This sequence joins TRBV10-3 and TRBJ2-1, with unresolved D. CDR1 and CDR2 (germline): ENHRY, SYGVKD. With 6 bases removed from V and 7 bases from J, the gap between germline ends came to 10 bases. The CDR3 has 12 amino acids. The DNA for the CDR3 is TGTGCCATCAGAAGCGCCACTAATGAGCAGTTCTTC. Its protein product is CAIRSATNEQFF.

This clone was counted between two and nine times. The V call is TRBV6-5, the J call TRBJ1-2; 8 bases map to TRBD1. The CDR3 is 14 amino acids. V was clipped by 6 bases and J by 7 bases; unmatched bases: 10. CDR1 MNHEY and CDR2 SVGAGI come from the germline V gene. CDR3 protein: CASSQGQGASGYTF. DNA of the CDR3: TGTGCCAGCAGCCAAGGACAGGGTGCGAGTGGCTACACCTTC.

The chain recombines TRBV11-2 with TRBJ2-1; D remains unclear. V was shortened by 5 bases and J by 0 bases, with 14 bases between the two germline ends. Germline CDR1 is SGHAT and CDR2 is FQNNGV. The CDR3 sequence is 16 residues long. CDR3 in amino acids: CASSDPIWSSYNEQFF. As DNA, the CDR3 is TGTGCCAGCAGCGACCCGATTTGGAGCTCCTACAATGAGCAGTTCTTC.

The chain joins TRBV18 to TRBJ2-7; weak D call: TRBD2 (5 bases). V dropped 0 bases and J dropped 4 bases, with 22 bases sitting between them. The germline V gene encodes CDR1 KGHSH and CDR2 LQKENI. CDR3 length equals 18 residues. Here the CDR3 DNA reads TGTGCCAGCTCACCACCGTGGGCGGTAACGGGAACAAAGTACGAGCAGTACTTC. Translated: CASSPPWAVTGTKYEQYF.

The rearrangement joins TRBV6-1 to TRBJ1-4; 11 bases agree with TRBD1. The CDR3 totals 18 residues. From germline, CDR1 is MNHNS and CDR2 SASEGT. With 2 bases clipped from V and 3 bases from J, the junction kept 8 bases outside the gene matches. The CDR3 is CASSERGGQGGPNEKLFF. The CDR3 DNA sequence: TGTGCCAGCAGTGAAAGGGGGGGACAGGGGGGTCCTAATGAAAAACTGTTTTTT.

The chain carries TRBV5-4 and TRBJ2-7; TRBD1 agrees at 9 bases. The CDR3 totals 15 residues. The junction had 11 bases not matched to a gene; V was cut back by 4 bases and J by 6 bases. CDR1 is SGHNT, CDR2 YYREEE, per germline (reference sequence). The CDR3 loop reads CASSRTGTGLVEQYF. CDR3 DNA sequence: TGTGCCAGCAGCAGAACCGGGACAGGGTTGGTCGAGCAGTACTTC.

The chain uses TRBV7-8 and TRBJ2-1, with TRBD2 matching 8 bases. Germline CDR1 is SGHVS and CDR2 is FQNEAQ. The CDR3 is made up of 17 amino acids. Germline trimming cut 5 bases from V and 2 bases from J; bases unmatched to any gene: 11. The DNA of the CDR3 is TGTGCCAGCAGCCCCCCTCGACGGGAGGGTCCCTACAATGAGCAGTTCTTC. This sequence encodes CASSPPRREGPYNEQFF.

Written as DNA, the CDR3 is TGTGCCAGCAGCGTAGAACAGGATAATTCACCCCTCCACTTT. Translation: CASSVEQDNSPLHF. The chain joins TRBV9 to TRBJ1-6; D is possibly TRBD1 (5 bases). Germline loops: CDR1 SGDLS, CDR2 YYNGEE. The CDR3 contains 14 residues. The V end was cut by 0 bases, the J end by 5 bases, with 6 bases between.

The genes are TRBV5-1 and TRBJ1-2; TRBD1 aligns across 8 bases. Germline CDR1 and CDR2: SGHRS and YFSETQ. V was pared by 3 bases and J by 8 bases, with 3 bases of the junction left unmatched. The CDR3 sequence is 12 residues long. The CDR3 loop is CASSSGGEGYTF. The CDR3 region has the DNA TGCGCCAGCAGCTCAGGGGGCGAGGGCTACACCTTC.

CDR3 sequence (DNA): TGCGCCAGCAGCTCCGGGACAAGCGTTTCCTACGAGCAGTACTTC. Its protein product is CASSSGTSVSYEQYF. This chain links TRBV5-1 with TRBJ2-7; TRBD1 is a possible D gene (6 bases). The germline gives CDR1 SGHRS, CDR2 YFSETQ. The CDR3 has 15 residues. Trimming shortened V by 3 bases and J by 1 base, and 14 bases separated the two germline ends.

This clone was picked up one time. This chain connects TRBV5-4 to TRBJ2-3; the match to TRBD2 covers 8 bases. Trimming at V came to 4 bases and at J to 5 bases, leaving 6 bases not matched to a gene. The CDR3 extends over 14 amino acids. Germline lookup yields CDR1 SGHNT and CDR2 YYREEE (reference sequence). The CDR3 is CASSRAGVKDTQYF. The CDR3, as DNA: TGTGCCAGCAGCCGAGCGGGAGTGAAAGATACGCAGTATTTT.

The DNA of the CDR3 is TGTGCCACCAGCAGGTATAGGGGGCAGAACTATGGCTACACCTTC. Translation: CATSRYRGQNYGYTF. V gene TRBV15 combines with J gene TRBJ1-2; 7 bases are shared with TRBD1. The CDR3 is made up of 15 amino acids. J gave up 2 bases and V 3 bases, and 6 bases lay outside the gene matches. The germline gives CDR1 LNHNV, CDR2 YYDKDF (reference sequence).

The chain combines TRBV18 with TRBJ2-2; possibly TRBD2 for D (5 bases). Deletions cut 5 bases from V and 2 bases from J, with 12 bases between. The CDR3 loop spans 15 amino acids. Germline lookup yields CDR1 KGHSH and CDR2 LQKENI. CDR3: CASSSRTGNTGELFF. DNA of the CDR3: TGTGCCAGCTCATCTAGGACGGGAAACACCGGGGAGCTGTTTTTT.

The rearrangement uses TRBV29-1 and TRBJ1-3; D not certain. The germline CDR1 and CDR2 sequences are SQVTM and ANQGSEA. The CDR3 covers 13 residues. The V and J ends lost 4 bases and 4 bases respectively, with 11 bases between them. The CDR3 loop reads CSVGGGRGNTIYF. DNA of the CDR3: TGCAGCGTTGGTGGCGGCAGAGGAAACACCATATATTTT. Based on the CDR3 plus reference TRBV29-1 and TRBJ1-3, the full variable domain is SAVISQKPSRDICQRGTSLTIQCQVDSQVTMMFWYRQQPGQSLTLIATANQGSEATYESGFVIDKFPISRPNLTFSTLTVSNMSPEDSSIYLCSVGGGRGNTIYFGEGSWLTVV.

The V call is TRBV2, the J call TRBJ1-3; no definite D call. The germline V gene has CDR1 SNHLY and CDR2 FYNNEI. This CDR3 region has 15 residues. Deletions cut 3 bases from V and 0 bases from J, with 9 bases between. The CDR3 is CASSERGNSGNTIYF. The CDR3 coding sequence is TGTGCCAGCAGTGAGCGAGGGAACTCTGGAAACACCATATATTTT.

The chain is built from TRBV7-9 and TRBJ1-2, with a tentative D call TRBD1 (6 bases). V lost 4 bases and J lost 4, with 13 bases in between. This CDR3 is built from 14 residues. Germline lookup yields CDR1 SEHNR and CDR2 FQNEAQ (reference sequence). The CDR3 here is CASSSLQGSYGYTF. The CDR3 DNA follows: TGTGCCAGCAGCTCCCTACAGGGAAGCTATGGCTACACCTTC.

The chain joins TRBV11-3 to TRBJ2-7; D not certain. The CDR3 is 13 amino acids. Trimming cost V 6 bases and J 1 base, with 10 bases left between them. Germline V gene sequence: CDR1 SGHNT, CDR2 YENEEA. The CDR3 DNA reads as TGTGCCAGCAGTCGAACCGGTTCCTACGAGCAGTACTTC. Translating gives CASSRTGSYEQYF.

The V call is TRBV4-2, the J call TRBJ2-7; 9 bases are a match to TRBD2. The J segment lost 4 bases and the V segment lost 1 base, leaving 11 bases of the junction unmatched. Germline CDR1 LGHNA, CDR2 YNFKEQ. This CDR3 is built from 17 residues. This chain's CDR3 is CASSQAVFSGSLYEQYF. Here the CDR3 DNA reads TGTGCCAGCAGCCAAGCGGTCTTTAGCGGGAGCCTTTACGAGCAGTACTTC.

The chain is built from TRBV18 and TRBJ2-3; 9 bases are shared with TRBD2. This CDR3 spans 14 amino acids. Trimming removed 1 base from V and 5 bases from J; junction bases left unmatched: 1. The germline CDR1 and CDR2 sequences are KGHSH and LQKENI. The CDR3 nucleotides read TGTGCCAGCTCACCACAACTAGCGGGAGATACGCAGTATTTT. It yields the protein CASSPQLAGDTQYF.